One sample yielded the 3 T cell receptor beta chains listed below, sequenced in a study of cytomegalovirus exposure and HLA in healthy donors. 13 Jbeta primers and 60 Vbeta primers were used for the PCR. TCRdb keeps only in-frame clones here, not all; method: immunoSEQ multiplex PCR. The table shows about 110,000 clones, with about 70% occurring only once. The sequencing sample was made of PBMCs. The receptors were sampled from a woman in her 30s in good health and CMV-seronegative.

The CDR3 is CASSFNRDRGGYTF. In nucleotides, the CDR3 is TGTGCCAGCAGCTTCAACCGGGACAGAGGAGGCTACACCTTC. The chain is built from TRBV5-4 and TRBJ1-2; 7 bases fit TRBD1. The V gene's germline CDR1 is SGHNT and CDR2 YYREEE (reference sequence). The CDR3 extends over 14 amino acids. The V and J ends lost 2 bases and 8 bases, in that order; junction bases with no gene match: 9.

The chain recombines TRBV6-1 with TRBJ2-1; 12 bases map to TRBD2. The CDR3 length is 15 residues. CDR1 and CDR2 (germline): MNHNS, SASEGT. J was trimmed by 8 bases and V by 4 bases; bases with no gene match: 6. The CDR3 sequence: CASSVSSGRGYEQFF. The CDR3 bases are TGTGCCAGCAGTGTATCTAGCGGGAGGGGGTATGAGCAGTTCTTC.

The chain carries TRBV5-1 and TRBJ2-2, with TRBD2 as a possible D gene (6 bases). Germline V CDR1 and CDR2: SGHRS, YFSETQ. The CDR3 has 16 residues. Trimming left V 4 bases short and J 1 base short, with 14 bases between. The DNA for the CDR3 is TGCGCCAGCAGCCCCCCCCGCGGGGTGAACACCGGGGAGCTGTTTTTT. It codes for CASSPPRGVNTGELFF. The full variable domain, its missing parts supplied by reference TRBV5-1 and TRBJ2-2, is KAGVTQTPRYLIKTRGQQVTLSCSPISGHRSVSWYQQTPGQGLQFLFEYFSETQRNKGNFPGRFSGRQFSNSRSEMNVSTLELGDSALYLCASSPPRGVNTGELFFGEGSRLTVL.